One T cell receptor beta chain is described in this entry. Germline loops: CDR1 MDHEN, CDR2 SYDVKM. With 7 bases removed from V and 2 bases from J, the gap between germline ends came to 21 bases. CDR3 length: 16 residues. These data are taken from a study of blood T cell repertoires in COVID-19. Overall study: Sources were T cells, B-cell-depleted T cells, or PBMCs; the material itself was cDNA or gDNA.

The protocol was immunoSEQ multiplex PCR, while the TCRdb copy is restricted to in-frame clones and leaves out a portion. The sample holds around 100,000 clones, 82% seen once. The J gene is TRBJ2-7, the V gene TRBV28; D might be TRBD1 (6 bases). The sample was peripheral blood. The receptor was isolated from a man aged 55 to 70 with acute or convalescent COVID-19. The CDR3 is CASTLTSRQAPYEQYF. The CDR3 DNA follows: TGTGCCAGCACCTTGACCTCCCGACAGGCGCCCTACGAGCAGTACTTC.